One TCR beta chain is described in this entry. This record belongs to a study of blood T cell repertoires in COVID-19. Study background: PBMCs, B-cell-depleted T cells, or T cells provided the cDNA or gDNA that made up the material.

CDR3 length: 13 amino acids. The V gene's germline CDR1 is LNHDA and CDR2 SQIVND (reference sequence). V was pared by 3 bases and J by 8 bases, with 11 bases between. Study processing details: Amplification from reference gene primers served as the basis for estimated nucleated cell counts. Generated by immunoSEQ multiplex PCR, the TCRdb table keeps only in-frame clones and is missing some. The V and J calls and the clone size are those of that table, but D and trimming were determined from the DNA. This sample has approximately 400,000 clones, with about 89% found just once. This sequence joins TRBV19 and TRBJ1-3; D perhaps matches TRBD1 (5 bases). The material sequenced was peripheral blood. The clonotype comes from a middle-aged man with acute or convalescent COVID-19. The CDR3 DNA follows: TGTGCCAGTAGTATCGGGGGATTGGACACCATATATTTT. As protein: CASSIGGLDTIYF.